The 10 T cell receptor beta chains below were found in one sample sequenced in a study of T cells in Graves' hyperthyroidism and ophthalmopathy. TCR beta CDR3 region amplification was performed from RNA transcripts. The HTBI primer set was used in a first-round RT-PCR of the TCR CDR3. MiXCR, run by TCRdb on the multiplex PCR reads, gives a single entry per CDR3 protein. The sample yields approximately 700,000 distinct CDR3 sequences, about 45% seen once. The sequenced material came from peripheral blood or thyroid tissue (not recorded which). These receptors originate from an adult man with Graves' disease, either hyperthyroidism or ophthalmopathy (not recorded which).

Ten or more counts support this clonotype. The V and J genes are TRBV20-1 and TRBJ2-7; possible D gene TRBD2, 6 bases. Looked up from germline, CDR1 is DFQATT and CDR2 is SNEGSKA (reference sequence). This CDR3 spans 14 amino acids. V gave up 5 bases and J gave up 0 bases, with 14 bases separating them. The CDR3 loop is CSAAPGLSSYEQYF. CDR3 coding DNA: TGCAGTGCTGCACCGGGACTCAGCTCCTACGAGCAGTACTTC.

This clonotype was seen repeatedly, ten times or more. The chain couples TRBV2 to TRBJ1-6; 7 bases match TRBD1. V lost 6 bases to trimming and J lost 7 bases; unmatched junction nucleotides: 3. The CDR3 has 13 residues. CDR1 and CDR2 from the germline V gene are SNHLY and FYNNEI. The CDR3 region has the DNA TGTGCCAGCAGGGGGACAGAAAATTCACCCCTCCACTTT. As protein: CASRGTENSPLHF.

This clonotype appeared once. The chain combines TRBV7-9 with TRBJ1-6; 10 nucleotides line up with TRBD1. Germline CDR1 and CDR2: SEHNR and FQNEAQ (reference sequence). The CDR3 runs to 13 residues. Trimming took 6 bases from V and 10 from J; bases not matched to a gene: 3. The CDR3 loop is CASRETGGSPLHF. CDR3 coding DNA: TGTGCCAGCAGAGAGACAGGGGGCTCACCCCTCCACTTT.

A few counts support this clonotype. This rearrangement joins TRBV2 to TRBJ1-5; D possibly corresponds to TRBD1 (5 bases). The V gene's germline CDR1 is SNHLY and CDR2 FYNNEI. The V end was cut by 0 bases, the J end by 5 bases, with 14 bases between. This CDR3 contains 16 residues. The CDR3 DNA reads TGTGCCAGCAGTGAAGCTGGCCTCCAGGGCTATCAGCCCCAGCATTTT. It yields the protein CASSEAGLQGYQPQHF.

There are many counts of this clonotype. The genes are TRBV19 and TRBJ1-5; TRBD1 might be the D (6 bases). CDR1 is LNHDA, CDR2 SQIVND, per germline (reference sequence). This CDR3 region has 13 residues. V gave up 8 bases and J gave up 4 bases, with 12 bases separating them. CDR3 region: CASRTGMNQPQHF. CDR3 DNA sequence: TGTGCCAGTCGAACAGGGATGAATCAGCCCCAGCATTTT.

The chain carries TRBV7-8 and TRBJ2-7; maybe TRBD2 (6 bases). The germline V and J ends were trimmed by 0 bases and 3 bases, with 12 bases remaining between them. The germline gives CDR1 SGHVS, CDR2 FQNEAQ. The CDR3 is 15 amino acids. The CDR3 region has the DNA TGTGCCAGCAGCTTAGCGGGCGGGACGGGCTACGAGCAGTACTTC. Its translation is CASSLAGGTGYEQYF.

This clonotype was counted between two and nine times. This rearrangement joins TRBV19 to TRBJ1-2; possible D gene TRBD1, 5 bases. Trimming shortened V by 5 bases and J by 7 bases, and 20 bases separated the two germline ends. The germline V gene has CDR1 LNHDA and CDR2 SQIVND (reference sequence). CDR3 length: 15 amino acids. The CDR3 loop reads CASSPDASAGGGYTF. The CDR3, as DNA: TGTGCCAGTAGTCCGGACGCCTCGGCTGGGGGTGGCTACACCTTC.

CDR3 coding DNA: TGTGCCAGCAGTGGGACGACAGCCTACGAGCAGTACTTC. It translates to CASSGTTAYEQYF. J is TRBJ2-7 and V is TRBV2, with D perhaps TRBD1 (5 bases). Trimming took 4 bases from V and 2 from J, leaving 9 bases between them. The CDR3 has 13 residues. Germline V gene lookup returns CDR1 SNHLY and CDR2 FYNNEI.

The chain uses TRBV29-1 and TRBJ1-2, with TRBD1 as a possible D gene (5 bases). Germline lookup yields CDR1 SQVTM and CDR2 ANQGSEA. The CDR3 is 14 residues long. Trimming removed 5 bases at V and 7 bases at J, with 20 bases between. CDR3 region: CSVRPPGRGTGYTF. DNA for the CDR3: TGCAGCGTTCGACCGCCGGGACGGGGGACTGGCTACACCTTC.

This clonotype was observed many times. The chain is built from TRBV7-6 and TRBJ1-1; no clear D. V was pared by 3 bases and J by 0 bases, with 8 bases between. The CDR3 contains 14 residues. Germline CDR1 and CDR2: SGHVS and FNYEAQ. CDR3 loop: CASSFSAMNTEAFF. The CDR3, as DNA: TGTGCCAGCAGCTTCTCAGCCATGAACACTGAAGCTTTCTTT.